The rows below give T cell receptor beta chains drawn from one sample of a study of cytomegalovirus exposure and HLA in healthy donors. Sequencing was performed with immunoSEQ multiplex PCR; in TCRdb, only in-frame clones are kept and a portion is missing. The repertoire holds 90,000 to 120,000 clones, roughly four fifths seen once, with about 2% in the top ten. The sequenced material came from PBMCs. These receptor sequences come from a man aged 18 to 29 in good health and CMV-seronegative. Both conserved end residues are part of each CDR3. The D gene is left open where the match is weak. Size is stated for part of the rows, as once, few or many counts, or as a class when the clone is expanded.

j_call: TRBJ2-1; v_call: TRBV12-5; d_call: TRBD2; clone_size: NA; cdr3_aa: CASGSGTSGYNEQFF; cdr3_nt: TGTGCTAGTGGTTCAGGGACTAGCGGTTACAATGAGCAGTTCTTC
j_call: TRBJ2-3; v_call: TRBV15; d_call: TRBD2; clone_size: few; cdr3_aa: CATSTGGPGGTQYF; cdr3_nt: TGTGCCACCAGTACGGGGGGGCCCGGGGGTACGCAGTATTTT
j_call: TRBJ1-1; v_call: TRBV5-1; d_call: TRBD1; clone_size: NA; cdr3_aa: CASTPGGTVNTEAFF; cdr3_nt: TGCGCCAGCACCCCTGGCGGGACAGTGAACACTGAAGCTTTCTTT
j_call: TRBJ2-5; v_call: TRBV19; d_call: TRBD2; clone_size: NA; cdr3_aa: CASSILAGLQETQYF; cdr3_nt: TGTGCCAGTAGTATCCTAGCGGGGTTACAAGAGACCCAGTACTTC
j_call: TRBJ2-1; v_call: TRBV19; d_call: TRBD2; clone_size: NA; cdr3_aa: CASSWPGRLAGGRNEQFF; cdr3_nt: TGTGCCAGTAGTTGGCCCGGAAGACTAGCGGGGGGTAGGAATGAGCAGTTCTTC
j_call: TRBJ2-7; v_call: TRBV5-4; d_call: NA; clone_size: NA; cdr3_aa: CASSLSGTYEQYF; cdr3_nt: TGTGCCAGCAGCTTGTCGGGGACCTACGAGCAGTACTTC
j_call: TRBJ2-7; v_call: TRBV4-3; d_call: NA; clone_size: NA; cdr3_aa: CASSQGQGDYEQYF; cdr3_nt: TGCGCCAGCAGCCAAGGTCAGGGTGACTACGAGCAGTACTTC
j_call: TRBJ1-6; v_call: TRBV27; d_call: TRBD1; clone_size: NA; cdr3_aa: CASSLSGQGNNSPLHF; cdr3_nt: TGTGCCAGCAGCTTATCGGGACAGGGGAATAATTCACCCCTCCACTTT
j_call: TRBJ1-3; v_call: TRBV7-2; d_call: NA; clone_size: NA; cdr3_aa: CASSLGPFNTIYF; cdr3_nt: TGTGCCAGCAGCTTGGGGCCCTTTAACACCATATATTTT
j_call: TRBJ1-3; v_call: TRBV11-3; d_call: NA; clone_size: NA; cdr3_aa: CASSTDSASGNTIYF; cdr3_nt: TGTGCCAGCAGCACCGACAGCGCCTCTGGAAACACCATATATTTT
j_call: TRBJ2-7; v_call: TRBV5-1; d_call: NA; clone_size: NA; cdr3_aa: CASSLNHLSYEQYF; cdr3_nt: TGCGCCAGCAGCTTAAACCATTTGAGCTACGAGCAGTACTTC
j_call: TRBJ2-7; v_call: TRBV7-9; d_call: NA; clone_size: NA; cdr3_aa: CSSSKGDYEQYF; cdr3_nt: TGTTCCAGCAGCAAAGGAGACTACGAGCAGTACTTC
j_call: TRBJ2-3; v_call: TRBV20-1; d_call: NA; clone_size: NA; cdr3_aa: CSATTSNTQYF; cdr3_nt: TGCAGTGCGACGACTAGTAATACGCAGTATTTT
j_call: TRBJ2-5; v_call: TRBV5-6; d_call: NA; clone_size: NA; cdr3_aa: CASSLAVGGGRSETQYF; cdr3_nt: TGTGCCAGCAGCTTGGCTGTCGGTGGGGGCAGGTCAGAGACCCAGTACTTC
j_call: TRBJ2-2; v_call: TRBV19; d_call: NA; clone_size: NA; cdr3_aa: CASREGAYTGELFF; cdr3_nt: TGTGCCAGTAGGGAGGGGGCTTACACCGGGGAGCTGTTTTTT
j_call: TRBJ1-5; v_call: TRBV6-1; d_call: NA; clone_size: NA; cdr3_aa: CASSEAYNQPQHF; cdr3_nt: TGTGCCAGCAGTGAAGCCTACAATCAGCCCCAGCATTTT
j_call: TRBJ2-3; v_call: TRBV20-1; d_call: NA; clone_size: NA; cdr3_aa: CSVIVADTQYF; cdr3_nt: TGCAGTGTCATAGTCGCAGATACGCAGTATTTT
j_call: TRBJ2-3; v_call: TRBV7-7; d_call: NA; clone_size: NA; cdr3_aa: CASSPDRYTQYF; cdr3_nt: TGTGCTAGCAGCCCTGACAGATATACGCAGTATTTT
j_call: TRBJ1-2; v_call: TRBV19; d_call: NA; clone_size: NA; cdr3_aa: CASSHQGSYGYTF; cdr3_nt: TGTGCCAGTTCTCACCAGGGGTCCTATGGCTACACCTTC
j_call: TRBJ2-1; v_call: TRBV11-1; d_call: NA; clone_size: NA; cdr3_aa: CASSPTAQGLSNEQFF; cdr3_nt: TGTGCCAGCAGCCCCACGGCCCAGGGGCTGAGCAATGAGCAGTTCTTC
j_call: TRBJ1-3; v_call: TRBV19; d_call: TRBD1; clone_size: NA; cdr3_aa: CASTLSGTASSGNTIYF; cdr3_nt: TGTGCCAGTACCCTGTCCGGGACAGCAAGCTCTGGAAACACCATATATTTT
j_call: TRBJ2-5; v_call: TRBV11-1; d_call: TRBD2; clone_size: NA; cdr3_aa: CASSLQRGRQETQYF; cdr3_nt: TGTGCCAGCAGCTTACAGCGGGGGAGGCAAGAGACCCAGTACTTC
j_call: TRBJ1-6; v_call: TRBV6-1; d_call: TRBD1; clone_size: NA; cdr3_aa: CASRDEQGAGSPPHF; cdr3_nt: TGTGCCAGCAGGGACGAACAGGGGGCGGGTTCACCCCCCCACTTT
j_call: TRBJ2-5; v_call: TRBV4-3; d_call: NA; clone_size: many; cdr3_aa: CASSQDRGGQETQYF; cdr3_nt: TGCGCCAGCAGCCAAGATCGAGGGGGACAAGAGACCCAGTACTTC
j_call: TRBJ2-7; v_call: TRBV7-9; d_call: NA; clone_size: NA; cdr3_aa: CASSFSTGRDEQYF; cdr3_nt: TGTGCCAGCAGCTTTTCGACAGGCCGAGACGAGCAGTACTTC
j_call: TRBJ1-1; v_call: TRBV6-5; d_call: TRBD1; clone_size: NA; cdr3_aa: CASSYSGTGNTEAFF; cdr3_nt: TGTGCCAGCAGTTATTCCGGGACAGGGAACACTGAAGCTTTCTTT
j_call: TRBJ1-5; v_call: TRBV19; d_call: NA; clone_size: once; cdr3_aa: CASSIGRWSNQPQHF; cdr3_nt: TGTGCCAGTAGTATCGGGAGGTGGAGCAATCAGCCCCAGCATTTT
j_call: TRBJ2-3; v_call: TRBV5-6; d_call: TRBD2; clone_size: NA; cdr3_aa: CASSLPVGRWGTDTQYF; cdr3_nt: TGTGCCAGCAGCCTCCCCGTCGGGAGGTGGGGCACAGATACGCAGTATTTT
j_call: TRBJ2-1; v_call: TRBV28; d_call: NA; clone_size: NA; cdr3_aa: CATLYSGYVSNEQFF; cdr3_nt: TGTGCCACCCTTTACTCAGGGTATGTGAGTAATGAGCAGTTCTTC
j_call: TRBJ2-6; v_call: TRBV28; d_call: TRBD2; clone_size: NA; cdr3_aa: CASSPRDRPKARLAGSGGANVLTF; cdr3_nt: TGTGCCAGCAGTCCCCGGGACAGGCCAAAAGCTAGACTAGCGGGGAGCGGTGGGGCCAACGTCCTGACTTTC
j_call: TRBJ2-5; v_call: TRBV28; d_call: NA; clone_size: NA; cdr3_aa: CASRIRETQYF; cdr3_nt: TGTGCCAGCAGGATTCGGGAGACCCAGTACTTC
j_call: TRBJ2-7; v_call: TRBV7-9; d_call: NA; clone_size: NA; cdr3_aa: CASSLVTGVAYEQYF; cdr3_nt: TGTGCCAGCAGCTTAGTAACGGGGGTGGCCTACGAGCAGTACTTC
j_call: TRBJ1-2; v_call: TRBV5-4; d_call: NA; clone_size: NA; cdr3_aa: CASSLNREYYGYTF; cdr3_nt: TGTGCCAGCAGCTTGAATCGGGAATACTATGGCTACACCTTC
j_call: TRBJ1-5; v_call: TRBV19; d_call: TRBD1; clone_size: once; cdr3_aa: CASRESTGGNWLPQHF; cdr3_nt: TGTGCCAGTAGGGAATCGACAGGGGGCAATTGGTTGCCCCAGCATTTT
j_call: TRBJ2-3; v_call: TRBV2; d_call: NA; clone_size: many; cdr3_aa: CASSVGAAGTQYF; cdr3_nt: TGTGCCAGCAGTGTTGGTGCCGCGGGTACGCAGTATTTT
j_call: TRBJ2-5; v_call: TRBV7-9; d_call: NA; clone_size: NA; cdr3_aa: CASSSPRGAGETQYF; cdr3_nt: TGTGCCAGCAGCTCGCCCCGGGGGGCTGGGGAGACCCAGTACTTC
j_call: TRBJ2-7; v_call: TRBV21-1; d_call: NA; clone_size: NA; cdr3_aa: CASSNRGRSYEQYF; cdr3_nt: TGTGCCAGCAGCAACAGGGGAAGGTCCTACGAGCAGTACTTC
j_call: TRBJ2-7; v_call: TRBV5-1; d_call: TRBD2; clone_size: once; cdr3_aa: CASSLDRRAGGLASEQYF; cdr3_nt: TGCGCCAGCAGCTTGGACCGTCGGGCGGGGGGACTAGCCTCCGAGCAGTACTTC
j_call: TRBJ2-7; v_call: TRBV4-2; d_call: NA; clone_size: NA; cdr3_aa: CASSQAPPVASSEQYF; cdr3_nt: TGTGCCAGCAGCCAAGCCCCGCCCGTGGCCAGTTCCGAGCAGTACTTC
j_call: TRBJ1-2; v_call: TRBV6-1; d_call: NA; clone_size: NA; cdr3_aa: CASSEEDTLYGYTF; cdr3_nt: TGTGCCAGCAGTGAAGAGGACACCCTCTATGGCTACACCTTC
j_call: TRBJ2-2; v_call: TRBV29-1; d_call: TRBD1; clone_size: once; cdr3_aa: CSVRRGRDTGELFF; cdr3_nt: TGCAGCGTCCGCAGGGGGCGCGACACCGGGGAGCTGTTTTTT
j_call: TRBJ2-3; v_call: TRBV6-4; d_call: TRBD1; clone_size: NA; cdr3_aa: CASSEGQTITDTQYF; cdr3_nt: TGTGCCAGCAGTGAGGGACAGACGATCACAGATACGCAGTATTTT
j_call: TRBJ2-5; v_call: TRBV5-1; d_call: NA; clone_size: NA; cdr3_aa: CASRTAGTETQYF; cdr3_nt: TGCGCCAGCAGAACGGCGGGCACCGAGACCCAGTACTTC
j_call: TRBJ1-2; v_call: TRBV27; d_call: NA; clone_size: NA; cdr3_aa: CASGLGANYGYTF; cdr3_nt: TGTGCCAGCGGACTGGGAGCTAACTATGGCTACACCTTC
j_call: TRBJ2-1; v_call: TRBV7-4; d_call: NA; clone_size: NA; cdr3_aa: CASSLRSYNEQFF; cdr3_nt: TGTGCCAGCAGCTTACGCTCCTACAATGAGCAGTTCTTC
j_call: TRBJ1-5; v_call: TRBV15; d_call: NA; clone_size: NA; cdr3_aa: CATSRDRGGQPQHF; cdr3_nt: TGTGCCACCAGCAGAGATAGGGGAGGCCAGCCCCAGCATTTT
j_call: TRBJ2-3; v_call: TRBV9; d_call: NA; clone_size: once; cdr3_aa: CASSVAALHTDTQYF; cdr3_nt: TGTGCCAGCAGCGTAGCTGCGCTGCACACAGATACGCAGTATTTT
j_call: TRBJ2-7; v_call: TRBV6-6; d_call: TRBD1; clone_size: NA; cdr3_aa: CASSPGQAASYEQYF; cdr3_nt: TGTGCCAGCAGTCCCGGACAGGCAGCTTCCTACGAGCAGTACTTC
j_call: TRBJ2-1; v_call: TRBV7-6; d_call: NA; clone_size: NA; cdr3_aa: CASSLGVETAPNEQFF; cdr3_nt: TGTGCCAGCAGCTTAGGTGTGGAGACCGCCCCCAATGAGCAGTTCTTC